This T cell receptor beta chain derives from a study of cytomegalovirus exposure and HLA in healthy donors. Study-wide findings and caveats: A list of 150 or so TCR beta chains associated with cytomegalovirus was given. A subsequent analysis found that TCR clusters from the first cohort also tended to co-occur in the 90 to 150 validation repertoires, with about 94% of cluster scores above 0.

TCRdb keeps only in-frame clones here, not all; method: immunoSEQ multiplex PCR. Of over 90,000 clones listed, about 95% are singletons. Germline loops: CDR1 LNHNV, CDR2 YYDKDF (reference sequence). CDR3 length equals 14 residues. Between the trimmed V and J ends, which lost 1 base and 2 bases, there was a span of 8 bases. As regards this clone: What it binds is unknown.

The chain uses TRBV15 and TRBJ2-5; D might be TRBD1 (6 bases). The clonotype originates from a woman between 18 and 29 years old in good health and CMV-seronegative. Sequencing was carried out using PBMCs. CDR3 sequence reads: CATSRAGQQETQYF. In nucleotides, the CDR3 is TGTGCCACCAGCAGAGCGGGACAACAAGAGACCCAGTACTTC.